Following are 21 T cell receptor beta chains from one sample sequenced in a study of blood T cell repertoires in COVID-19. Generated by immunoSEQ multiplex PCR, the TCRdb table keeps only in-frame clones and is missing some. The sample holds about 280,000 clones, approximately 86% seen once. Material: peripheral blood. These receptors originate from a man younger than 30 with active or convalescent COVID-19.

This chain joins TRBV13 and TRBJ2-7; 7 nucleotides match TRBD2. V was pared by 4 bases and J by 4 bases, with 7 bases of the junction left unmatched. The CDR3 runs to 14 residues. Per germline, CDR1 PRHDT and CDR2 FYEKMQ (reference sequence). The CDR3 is CASSSGTTLYEQYF. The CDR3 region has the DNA TGTGCCAGCAGCTCCGGGACTACCCTTTACGAGCAGTACTTC.

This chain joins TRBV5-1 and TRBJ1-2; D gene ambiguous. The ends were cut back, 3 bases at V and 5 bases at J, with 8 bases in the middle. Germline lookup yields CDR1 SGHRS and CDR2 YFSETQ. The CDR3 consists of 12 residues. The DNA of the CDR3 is TGCGCCAGCAGCTCGACGGAGTATGGCTACACCTTC. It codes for CASSSTEYGYTF.

The CDR3 sequence: CASSLAGTLSSYEQYF. For the CDR3, the DNA is TGTGCCAGCAGCCTGGCCGGGACACTCTCCTCCTACGAGCAGTACTTC. V gene TRBV5-4 combines with J gene TRBJ2-7; D perhaps matches TRBD1 (6 bases). CDR3 length: 16 residues. Deletions cut 4 bases from V and 0 bases from J, with 17 bases between. The V gene's germline CDR1 is SGHNT and CDR2 YYREEE (reference sequence).

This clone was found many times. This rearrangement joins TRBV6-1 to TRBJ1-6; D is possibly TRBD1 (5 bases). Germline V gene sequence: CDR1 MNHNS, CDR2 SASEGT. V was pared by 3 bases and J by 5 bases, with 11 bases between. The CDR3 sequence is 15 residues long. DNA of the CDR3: TGTGCCAGCAGTGACCGGCAGGGCGATAATTCACCCCTCCACTTT. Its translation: CASSDRQGDNSPLHF.

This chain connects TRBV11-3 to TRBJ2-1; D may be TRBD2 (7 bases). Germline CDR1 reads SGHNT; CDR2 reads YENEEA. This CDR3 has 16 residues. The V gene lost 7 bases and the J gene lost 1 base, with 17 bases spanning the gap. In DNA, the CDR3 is TGTGCCAGCACCAAAGGGGGGACTACGTCCTACAATGAGCAGTTCTTC. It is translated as CASTKGGTTSYNEQFF.

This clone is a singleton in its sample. CDR3 region: CASRRQGDTEAFF. The CDR3 DNA is TGCGCCAGCAGACGCCAAGGGGACACTGAAGCTTTCTTT. The chain joins TRBV5-1 to TRBJ1-1; the D gene is possibly TRBD1 (5 bases). The V end lost 5 bases, the J end lost 3 bases, and 11 bases lay between the germline ends. The CDR3 covers 13 residues. Germline assignment: CDR1 SGHRS and CDR2 YFSETQ.

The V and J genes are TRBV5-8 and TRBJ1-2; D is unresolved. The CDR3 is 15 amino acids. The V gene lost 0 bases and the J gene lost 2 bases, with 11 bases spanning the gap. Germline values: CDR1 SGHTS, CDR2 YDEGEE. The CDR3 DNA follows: TGTGCCAGCAGCTTGGATCCGGGTGTAAACTATGGCTACACCTTC. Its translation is CASSLDPGVNYGYTF.

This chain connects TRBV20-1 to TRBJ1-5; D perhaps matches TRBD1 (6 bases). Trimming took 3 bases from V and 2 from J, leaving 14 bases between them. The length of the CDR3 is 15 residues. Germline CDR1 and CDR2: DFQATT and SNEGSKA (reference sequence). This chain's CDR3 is CSASLAGAGNQPQHF. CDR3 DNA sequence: TGCAGTGCTAGTCTAGCGGGGGCCGGCAATCAGCCCCAGCATTTT.

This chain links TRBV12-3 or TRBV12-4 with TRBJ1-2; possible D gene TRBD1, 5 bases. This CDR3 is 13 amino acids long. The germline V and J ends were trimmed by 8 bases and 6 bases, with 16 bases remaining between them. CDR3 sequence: CASHRGSGDGYTF. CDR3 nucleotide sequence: TGTGCCAGCCATCGGGGGTCGGGGGATGGCTACACCTTC.

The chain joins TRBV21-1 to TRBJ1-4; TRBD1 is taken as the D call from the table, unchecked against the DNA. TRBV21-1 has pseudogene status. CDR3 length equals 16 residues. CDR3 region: CASSKDYRVRSEKLFF. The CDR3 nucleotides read TGTGCCAGCAGCAAAGACTACAGGGTTCGGAGCGAAAAACTGTTTTTT.

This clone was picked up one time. In nucleotides, the CDR3 is TGTGCCAGCAGCCAGCCAAGTAAGCGGGGGGCCGCGGATGAGCAGTTCTTC. This encodes CASSQPSKRGAADEQFF. V gene TRBV3-1 (or the pseudogene TRBV3-2) combines with J gene TRBJ2-1; 9 nucleotides align to TRBD2. Germline CDR1 LGHDT, CDR2 YNNKEL (reference sequence). The CDR3 covers 17 residues. The ends lost 3 bases at V and 8 bases at J; junction bases unmatched: 14.

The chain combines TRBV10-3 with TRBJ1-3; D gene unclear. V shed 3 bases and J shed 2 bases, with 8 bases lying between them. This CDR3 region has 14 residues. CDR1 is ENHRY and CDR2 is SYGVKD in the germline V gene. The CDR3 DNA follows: TGTGCCATCAGTGATGATTCAGCTGGAAACACCATATATTTT. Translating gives CAISDDSAGNTIYF.

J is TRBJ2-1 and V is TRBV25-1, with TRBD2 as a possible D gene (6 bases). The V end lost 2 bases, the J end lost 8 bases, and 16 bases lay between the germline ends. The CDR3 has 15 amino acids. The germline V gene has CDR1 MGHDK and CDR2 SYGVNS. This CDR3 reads CASSEAGWRYDEQFF. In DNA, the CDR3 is TGTGCCAGCAGTGAAGCGGGGTGGAGGTACGATGAGCAGTTCTTC.

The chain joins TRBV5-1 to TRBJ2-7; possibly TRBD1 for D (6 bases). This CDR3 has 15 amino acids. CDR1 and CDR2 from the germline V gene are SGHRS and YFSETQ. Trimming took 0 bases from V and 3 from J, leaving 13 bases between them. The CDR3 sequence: CASSLAGRGGYEQYF. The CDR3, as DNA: TGCGCCAGCAGCTTGGCCGGCAGGGGCGGCTACGAGCAGTACTTC.

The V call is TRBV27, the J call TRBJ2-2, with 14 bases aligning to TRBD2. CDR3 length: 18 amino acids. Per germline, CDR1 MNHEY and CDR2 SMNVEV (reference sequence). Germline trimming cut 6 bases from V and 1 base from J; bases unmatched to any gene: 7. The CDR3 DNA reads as TGTGCCAGCAGATTGGGACTAGCGGGGGAGTGGAACACCGGGGAGCTGTTTTTT. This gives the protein CASRLGLAGEWNTGELFF.

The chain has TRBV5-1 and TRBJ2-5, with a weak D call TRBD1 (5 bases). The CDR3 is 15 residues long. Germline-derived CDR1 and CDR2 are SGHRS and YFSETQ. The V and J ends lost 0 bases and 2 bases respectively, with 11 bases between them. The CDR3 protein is CASSLVSGLQETQYF. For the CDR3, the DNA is TGCGCCAGCAGCTTGGTGTCAGGGCTACAAGAGACCCAGTACTTC.

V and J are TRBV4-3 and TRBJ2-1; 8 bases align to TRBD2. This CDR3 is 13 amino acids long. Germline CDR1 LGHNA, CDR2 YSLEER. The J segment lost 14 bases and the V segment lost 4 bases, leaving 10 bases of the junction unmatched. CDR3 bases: TGCGCCAGCAGCCCGGGGGGGGACGGTTTTAAGTTCTTC. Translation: CASSPGGDGFKFF.

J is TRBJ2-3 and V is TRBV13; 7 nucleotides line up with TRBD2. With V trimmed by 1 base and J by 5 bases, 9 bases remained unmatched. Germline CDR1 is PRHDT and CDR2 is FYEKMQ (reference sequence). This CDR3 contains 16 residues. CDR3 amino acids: CASSLVSSGEGDTQYF. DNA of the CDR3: TGTGCCAGCAGCTTAGTCTCGAGCGGGGAGGGAGATACGCAGTATTTT.

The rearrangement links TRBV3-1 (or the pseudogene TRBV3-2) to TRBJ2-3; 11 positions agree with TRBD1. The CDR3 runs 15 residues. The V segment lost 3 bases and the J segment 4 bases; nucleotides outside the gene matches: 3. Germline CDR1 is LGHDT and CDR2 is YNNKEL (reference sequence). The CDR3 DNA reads TGTGCCAGCAGCCAGTGGGACAGGGGGTCAGATACGCAGTATTTT. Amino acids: CASSQWDRGSDTQYF.

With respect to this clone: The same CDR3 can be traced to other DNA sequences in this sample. In nucleotides, the CDR3 is TGTGCCAGCAGCTTAGGGGACAGGGACCAAGAGACCCAGTACTTC. It specifies CASSLGDRDQETQYF. The rearrangement links TRBV11-2 to TRBJ2-5, with TRBD1 matching 9 bases. This CDR3 has 15 amino acids. V trimming: 1 base; J trimming: 0 bases; junction bases outside the gene matches: 0. From germline, CDR1 is SGHAT and CDR2 FQNNGV.

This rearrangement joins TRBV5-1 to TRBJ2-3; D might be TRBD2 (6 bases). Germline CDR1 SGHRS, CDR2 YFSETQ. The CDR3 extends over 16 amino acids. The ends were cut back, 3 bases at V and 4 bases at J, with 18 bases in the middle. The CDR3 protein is CASSSGPGLGADTQYF. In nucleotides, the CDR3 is TGCGCCAGCAGCTCGGGACCGGGACTCGGGGCAGATACGCAGTATTTT. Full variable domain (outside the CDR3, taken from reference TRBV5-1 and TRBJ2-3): KAGVTQTPRYLIKTRGQQVTLSCSPISGHRSVSWYQQTPGQGLQFLFEYFSETQRNKGNFPGRFSGRQFSNSRSEMNVSTLELGDSALYLCASSSGPGLGADTQYFGPGTRLTVL.